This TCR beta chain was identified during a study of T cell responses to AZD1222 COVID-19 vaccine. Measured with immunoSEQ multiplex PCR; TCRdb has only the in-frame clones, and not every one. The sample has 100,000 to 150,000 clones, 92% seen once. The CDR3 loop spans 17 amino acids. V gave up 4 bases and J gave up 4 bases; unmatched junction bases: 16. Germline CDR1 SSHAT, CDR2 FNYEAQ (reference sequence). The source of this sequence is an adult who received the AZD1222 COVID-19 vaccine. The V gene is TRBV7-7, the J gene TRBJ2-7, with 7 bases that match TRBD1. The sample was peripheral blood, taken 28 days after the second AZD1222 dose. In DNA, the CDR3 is TGTGCCAGCAGCTGCGAAACAGGGGTAATCTTCCCATACGAGCAGTACTTC. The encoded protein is CASSCETGVIFPYEQYF.